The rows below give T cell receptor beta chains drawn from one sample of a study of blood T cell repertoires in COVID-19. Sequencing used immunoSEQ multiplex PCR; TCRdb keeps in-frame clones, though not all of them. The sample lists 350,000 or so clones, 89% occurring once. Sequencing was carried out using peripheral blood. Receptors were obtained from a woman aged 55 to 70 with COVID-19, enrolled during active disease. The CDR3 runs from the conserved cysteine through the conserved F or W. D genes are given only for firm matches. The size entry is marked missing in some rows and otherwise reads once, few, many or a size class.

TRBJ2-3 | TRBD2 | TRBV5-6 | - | TGTGCCAGCAGCTTGAGGCTAGCGGGGTTCACAGATACGCAGTATTTT | CASSLRLAGFTDTQYF
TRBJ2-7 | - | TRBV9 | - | TGTGCCAGCAGCGTAGGGGGCAGTACCTACGAGCAGTACTTC | CASSVGGSTYEQYF
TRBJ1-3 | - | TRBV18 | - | TGTGCCAGCTCACCCACAGACTCTGGAAACACCATATATTTT | CASSPTDSGNTIYF
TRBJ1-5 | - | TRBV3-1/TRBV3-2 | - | TGTGCCAGCAGCCACGGCAATCAGCCCCAGCATTTT | CASSHGNQPQHF
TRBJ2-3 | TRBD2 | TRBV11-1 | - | TGTGCCAGCAGGGATAGCGGGGGGGCAGATACGCAGTATTTT | CASRDSGGADTQYF
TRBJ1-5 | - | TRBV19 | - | TGTGCCAGTAACGTGCAGGTCAATAGCAATCAGCCCCAGCATTTT | CASNVQVNSNQPQHF
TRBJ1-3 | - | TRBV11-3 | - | TGTGCCAGCAGCCCCGCCCGGTGGAGCTCTGGAAACACCATATATTTT | CASSPARWSSGNTIYF
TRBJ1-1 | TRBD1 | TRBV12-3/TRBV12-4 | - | TGTGCCAGCAGCGGACAGGGGAACACTGAAGCTTTCTTT | CASSGQGNTEAFF
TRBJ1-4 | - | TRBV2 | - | TGTGCCAGCAGTGAAGAGGGGACAACTAATGAAAAACTGTTTTTT | CASSEEGTTNEKLFF
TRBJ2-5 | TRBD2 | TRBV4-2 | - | TGTGCCAGCAGCCATCCGGGACTAGCGGGGGGGCAAGAGACCCAGTACTTC | CASSHPGLAGGQETQYF
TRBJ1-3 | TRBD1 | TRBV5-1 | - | TGCGCCAGCAGCCAAGGGACAGCCTCTGGAAACACCATATATTTT | CASSQGTASGNTIYF
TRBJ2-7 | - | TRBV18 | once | TGTGCCAGCTCACCACCGCAGGGCTACGAGCAGTACTTC | CASSPPQGYEQYF
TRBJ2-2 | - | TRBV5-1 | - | TGCGCCAGCAGCTTGGTTGCACCCCTAGGGGAGCTGTTTTTT | CASSLVAPLGELFF
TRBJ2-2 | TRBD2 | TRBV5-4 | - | TGTGCCAGCAGCACAGAGCGGGGGGTAAACACCGGGGAGCTGTTTTTT | CASSTERGVNTGELFF
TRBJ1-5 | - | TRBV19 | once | TGTGCCAGTGGACATAGCAATCAGCCCCAGCATTTT | CASGHSNQPQHF
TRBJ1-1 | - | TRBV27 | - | TGTGCGAGTGGGGCAGGCGGGAGGACTGAAGCTTTCTTT | CASGAGGRTEAFF
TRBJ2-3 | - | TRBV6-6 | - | TGTGCCAGCAGACGATGGGACACAGTTATTAGCACAGATACGCAGTATTTT | CASRRWDTVISTDTQYF
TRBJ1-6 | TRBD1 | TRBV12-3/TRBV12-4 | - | TGTGCCAGCAGTGGGGACAGCCCACCCCTCCACTTT | CASSGDSPPLHF
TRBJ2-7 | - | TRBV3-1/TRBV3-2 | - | TGTGCCAGCTCATTCTATGGGGGCAACAACGAGCAGTACTTC | CASSFYGGNNEQYF
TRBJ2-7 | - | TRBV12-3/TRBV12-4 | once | TGTGCCAGCGGGCGGGGGCCAAGCTACGAGCAGTACTTC | CASGRGPSYEQYF
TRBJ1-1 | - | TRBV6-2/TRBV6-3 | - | TGTGCCAGCAGTTTCCCAACCGGGTCCCGAAGAACTGAAGCTTTCTTT | CASSFPTGSRRTEAFF
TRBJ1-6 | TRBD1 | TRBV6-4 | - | TGTGCCAGCAGTGACCGGACAGGCAATTCACCCCTCCACTTT | CASSDRTGNSPLHF